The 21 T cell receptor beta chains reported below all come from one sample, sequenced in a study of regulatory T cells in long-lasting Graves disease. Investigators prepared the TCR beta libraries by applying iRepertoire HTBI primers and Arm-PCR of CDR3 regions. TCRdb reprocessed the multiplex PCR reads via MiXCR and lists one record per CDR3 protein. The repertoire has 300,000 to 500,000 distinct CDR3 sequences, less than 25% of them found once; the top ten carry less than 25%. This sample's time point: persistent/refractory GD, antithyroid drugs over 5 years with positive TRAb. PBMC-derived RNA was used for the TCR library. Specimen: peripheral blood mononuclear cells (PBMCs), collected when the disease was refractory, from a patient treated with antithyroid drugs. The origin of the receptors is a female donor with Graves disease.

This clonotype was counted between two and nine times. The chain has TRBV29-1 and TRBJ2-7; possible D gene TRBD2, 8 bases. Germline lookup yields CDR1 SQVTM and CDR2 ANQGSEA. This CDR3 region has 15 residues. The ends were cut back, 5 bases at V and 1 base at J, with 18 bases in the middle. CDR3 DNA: TGCAGCGTTTCGGGGGGGGGACAGTGGTCCTACGAGCAGTACTTC. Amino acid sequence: CSVSGGGQWSYEQYF.

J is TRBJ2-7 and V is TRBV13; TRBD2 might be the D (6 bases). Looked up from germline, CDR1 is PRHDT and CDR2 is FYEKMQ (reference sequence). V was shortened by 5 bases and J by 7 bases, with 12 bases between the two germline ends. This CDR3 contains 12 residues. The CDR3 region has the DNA TGTGCCAGCAGCCACGCGGAGGGAGAGCAGTACTTC. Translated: CASSHAEGEQYF.

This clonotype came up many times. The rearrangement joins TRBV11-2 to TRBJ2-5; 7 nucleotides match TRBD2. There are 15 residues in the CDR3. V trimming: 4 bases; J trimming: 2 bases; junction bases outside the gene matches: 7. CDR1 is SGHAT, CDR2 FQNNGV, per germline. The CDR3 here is CASSYSHSGQETQYF. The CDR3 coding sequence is TGTGCCAGCAGCTACTCCCATAGCGGGCAAGAGACCCAGTACTTC.

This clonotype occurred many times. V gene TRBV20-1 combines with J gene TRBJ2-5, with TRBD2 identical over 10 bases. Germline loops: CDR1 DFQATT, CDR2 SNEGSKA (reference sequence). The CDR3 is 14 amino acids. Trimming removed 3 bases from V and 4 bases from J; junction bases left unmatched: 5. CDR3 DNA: TGCAGTGCTAGTCTAGCGGGAGTGGTAGAGACCCAGTACTTC. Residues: CSASLAGVVETQYF.

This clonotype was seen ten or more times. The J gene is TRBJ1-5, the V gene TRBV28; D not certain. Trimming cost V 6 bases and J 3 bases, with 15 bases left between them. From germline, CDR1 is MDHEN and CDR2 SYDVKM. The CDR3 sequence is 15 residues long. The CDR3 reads CASRWTKSANQPQHF. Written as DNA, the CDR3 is TGTGCCAGCAGATGGACTAAGAGCGCCAATCAGCCCCAGCATTTT.

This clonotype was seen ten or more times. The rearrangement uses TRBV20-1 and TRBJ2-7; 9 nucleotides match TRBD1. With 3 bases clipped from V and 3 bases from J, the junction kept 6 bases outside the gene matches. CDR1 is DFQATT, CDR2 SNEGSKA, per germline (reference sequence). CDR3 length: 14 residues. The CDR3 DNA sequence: TGCAGTGCTAGTTCGGGACAGGGAGACTACGAGCAGTACTTC. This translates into CSASSGQGDYEQYF.

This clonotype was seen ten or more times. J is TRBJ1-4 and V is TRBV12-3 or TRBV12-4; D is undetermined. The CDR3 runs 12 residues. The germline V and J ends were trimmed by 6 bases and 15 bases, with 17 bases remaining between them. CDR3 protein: CASSILGDRVFF. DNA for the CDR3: TGTGCCAGCAGCATACTCGGCGATAGGGTGTTTTTT.

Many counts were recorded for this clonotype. The CDR3 loop is CASSRGKRTSYEQYF. In nucleotides, the CDR3 is TGTGCCAGCAGCAGGGGGAAGCGAACCTCCTACGAGCAGTACTTC. The chain couples TRBV7-9 to TRBJ2-7, with TRBD1 as a possible D gene (6 bases). V was trimmed by 5 bases and J by 0 bases, leaving 14 bases between them. Germline assignment: CDR1 SEHNR and CDR2 FQNEAQ (reference sequence). The CDR3 loop spans 15 amino acids.

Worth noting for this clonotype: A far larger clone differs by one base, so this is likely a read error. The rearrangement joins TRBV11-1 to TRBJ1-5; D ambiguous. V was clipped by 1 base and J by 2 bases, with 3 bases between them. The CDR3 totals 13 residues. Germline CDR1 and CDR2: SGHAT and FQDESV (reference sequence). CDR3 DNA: TGTGCCAGCAGCTTAGGCTGCAATCAGCCCCAGCATTTT. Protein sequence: CASSLGCNQPQHF.

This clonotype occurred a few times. DNA of the CDR3: TGTGCCAGCAGCTTTACTCCGGGGAGACCCGGGGAGCTGTTTTTT. It specifies CASSFTPGRPGELFF. The rearrangement uses TRBV7-9 and TRBJ2-2, with D maybe TRBD2 (5 bases). The CDR3 is 15 residues long. Germline V gene data show CDR1 as SEHNR and CDR2 as FQNEAQ (reference sequence). Trimming took off 3 bases at V and 6 bases at J, with 14 bases between the two ends.

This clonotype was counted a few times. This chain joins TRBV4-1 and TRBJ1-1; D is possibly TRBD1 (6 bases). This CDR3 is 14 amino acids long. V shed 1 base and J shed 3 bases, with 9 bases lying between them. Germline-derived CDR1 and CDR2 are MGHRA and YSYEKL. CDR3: CASSQVQGYTEAFF. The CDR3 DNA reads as TGCGCCAGCAGCCAAGTACAGGGTTACACTGAAGCTTTCTTT.

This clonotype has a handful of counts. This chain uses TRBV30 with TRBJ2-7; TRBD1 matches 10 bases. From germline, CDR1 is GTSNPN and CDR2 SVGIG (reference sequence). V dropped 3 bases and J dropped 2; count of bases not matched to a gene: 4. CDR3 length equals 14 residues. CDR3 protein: CAWSGGTGAYEQYF. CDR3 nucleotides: TGTGCCTGGAGCGGGGGGACAGGGGCCTACGAGCAGTACTTC.

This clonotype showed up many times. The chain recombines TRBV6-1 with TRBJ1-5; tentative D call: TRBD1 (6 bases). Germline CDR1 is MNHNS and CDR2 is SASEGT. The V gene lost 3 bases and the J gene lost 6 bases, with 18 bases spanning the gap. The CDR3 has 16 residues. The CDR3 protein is CASSDPAGQGGQPQHF. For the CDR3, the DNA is TGTGCCAGCAGTGACCCCGCCGGTCAAGGGGGTCAGCCCCAGCATTTT.

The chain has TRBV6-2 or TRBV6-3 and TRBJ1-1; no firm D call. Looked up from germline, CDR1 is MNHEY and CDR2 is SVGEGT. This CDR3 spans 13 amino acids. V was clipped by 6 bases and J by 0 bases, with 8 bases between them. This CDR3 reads CASRPGLNTEAFF. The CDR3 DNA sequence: TGTGCCAGCAGACCCGGCCTGAACACTGAAGCTTTCTTT.

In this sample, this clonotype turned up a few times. CDR3 DNA sequence: TGTGCCAGCAGCTTAGCGGCAGGACAGGGGCGCCTGGAAGGCGGGGAGCTGTTTTTT. As protein: CASSLAAGQGRLEGGELFF. V is TRBV7-6 and J is TRBJ2-2, with TRBD1 matching 9 bases. The CDR3 has 19 residues. The ends lost 0 bases at V and 7 bases at J; junction bases unmatched: 15. The germline V gene has CDR1 SGHVS and CDR2 FNYEAQ.

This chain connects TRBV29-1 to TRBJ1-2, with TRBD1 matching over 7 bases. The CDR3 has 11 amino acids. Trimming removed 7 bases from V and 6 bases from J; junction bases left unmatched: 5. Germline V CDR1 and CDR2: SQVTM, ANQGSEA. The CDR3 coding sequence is TGCAGCGGCTCAGGGGGAGATGGCTACACCTTC. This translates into CSGSGGDGYTF.

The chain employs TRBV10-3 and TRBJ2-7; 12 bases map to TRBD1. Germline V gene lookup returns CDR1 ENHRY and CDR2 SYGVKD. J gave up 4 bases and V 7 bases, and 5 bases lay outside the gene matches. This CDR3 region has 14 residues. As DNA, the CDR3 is TGTGCCATCAATCCGGGACAGGGGGCTTACGAGCAGTACTTC. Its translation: CAINPGQGAYEQYF.

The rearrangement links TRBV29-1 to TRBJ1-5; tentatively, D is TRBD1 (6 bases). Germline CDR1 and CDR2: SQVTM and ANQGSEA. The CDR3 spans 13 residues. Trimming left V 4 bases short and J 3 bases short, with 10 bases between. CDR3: CSVAGAINQPQHF. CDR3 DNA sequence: TGCAGCGTTGCAGGGGCGATCAATCAGCCCCAGCATTTT.

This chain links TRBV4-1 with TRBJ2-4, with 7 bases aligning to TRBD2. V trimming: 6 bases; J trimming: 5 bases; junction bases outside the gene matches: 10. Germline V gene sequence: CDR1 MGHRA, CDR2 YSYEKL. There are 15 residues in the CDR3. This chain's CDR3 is CASREWEGLENIQYF. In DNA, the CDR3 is TGCGCCAGCAGGGAGTGGGAGGGCCTCGAAAACATTCAGTACTTC.

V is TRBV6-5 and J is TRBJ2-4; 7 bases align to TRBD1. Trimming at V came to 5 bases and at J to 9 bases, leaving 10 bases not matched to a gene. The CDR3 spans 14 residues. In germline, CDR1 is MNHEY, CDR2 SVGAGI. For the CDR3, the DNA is TGTGCCAGCAGTGAACGACAGGGCGATAGCATTCAGTACTTC. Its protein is CASSERQGDSIQYF.

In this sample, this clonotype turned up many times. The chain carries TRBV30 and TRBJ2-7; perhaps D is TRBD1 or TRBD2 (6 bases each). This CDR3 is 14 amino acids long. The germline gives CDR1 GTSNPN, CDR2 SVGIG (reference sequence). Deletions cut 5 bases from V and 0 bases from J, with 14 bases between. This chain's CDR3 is CAWGGLTSSYEQYF. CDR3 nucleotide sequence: TGTGCCTGGGGGGGGCTGACGAGCTCCTACGAGCAGTACTTC.